A single sample is the source of the 24 T cell receptor beta chains below, sequenced in a study of blood T cell repertoires in COVID-19. Generated by immunoSEQ multiplex PCR, the TCRdb table keeps only in-frame clones and is missing some. The sample holds about 240,000 clones, about 88% seen once. The sample was peripheral blood. Receptors were obtained from a woman in her sixties or seventies with active or convalescent COVID-19.

The chain combines TRBV29-1 with TRBJ1-2; possibly TRBD1 for D (5 bases). This CDR3 has 15 amino acids. Between the trimmed V and J ends, which lost 4 bases and 4 bases, there was a span of 19 bases. Germline CDR1 reads SQVTM; CDR2 reads ANQGSEA. Here the CDR3 reads CSVALMDGQAYGYTF. The CDR3 DNA reads TGCAGCGTTGCGCTGATGGATGGACAAGCCTATGGCTACACCTTC.

CDR3 bases: TGTGCCAGCAGTTCGGGACAGGCAAACACCATATATTTT. The encoded protein is CASSSGQANTIYF. The chain couples TRBV6-2 or TRBV6-3 to TRBJ1-3, with TRBD1 identical over 8 bases. This CDR3 is 13 amino acids long. Trimming took 4 bases from V and 6 from J; bases not matched to a gene: 2. The V gene's germline CDR1 is MNHEY and CDR2 SVGEGT.

The chain couples TRBV10-1 to TRBJ1-1; 9 bases are a match to TRBD1. Trimming cost V 6 bases and J 4 bases; bases outside gene matches: 9. The germline V gene encodes CDR1 WNHNN and CDR2 SYGVQD (reference sequence). This CDR3 is 15 amino acids long. The CDR3 sequence: CASSNGGTGFTEAFF. CDR3 DNA: TGCGCCAGCAGCAATGGGGGGACAGGGTTCACTGAAGCTTTCTTT.

V gene TRBV10-2 combines with J gene TRBJ1-4, with a weak D call TRBD1 (6 bases). Trimming took 4 bases from V and 8 from J, leaving 11 bases between them. Germline CDR1 and CDR2: WSHSY and SAAADI. This CDR3 comprises 13 residues. CDR3 residues: CASSAGVSEKLFF. CDR3 coding DNA: TGCGCCAGCAGTGCAGGGGTTTCAGAAAAACTGTTTTTT.

The J gene is TRBJ1-4, the V gene TRBV4-3; 8 bases line up with TRBD1. CDR3 length equals 15 residues. CDR1 LGHNA and CDR2 YSLEER come from the germline V gene. Trimming cost V 4 bases and J 7 bases; bases outside gene matches: 8. The DNA of the CDR3 is TGCGCCAGCAGCCGAGTACAGGGGGGAGGTGAAAAACTGTTTTTT. This translates into CASSRVQGGGEKLFF.

The table lists this clone with a count of one. The chain uses TRBV7-2 and TRBJ1-1, with a possible D match to TRBD1 (6 bases). The germline V and J ends were trimmed by 5 bases and 4 bases, with 14 bases remaining between them. The CDR3 has 14 amino acids. In germline, CDR1 is SGHTA, CDR2 FQGNSA. This CDR3 reads CASSHPGALTEAFF. CDR3 DNA: TGTGCCAGCAGCCACCCAGGGGCCCTCACTGAAGCTTTCTTT.

This chain uses TRBV5-4 with TRBJ2-2, with D possibly matching TRBD2 (6 bases). Per germline, CDR1 SGHNT and CDR2 YYREEE (reference sequence). CDR3 length: 18 residues. V lost 0 bases to trimming and J lost 4 bases, with 19 bases between them. CDR3 sequence: CASSLAGEVPRSTGELFF. The CDR3 bases are TGTGCCAGCAGCTTGGCTGGGGAGGTTCCAAGGTCCACCGGGGAGCTGTTTTTT.

The chain uses TRBV21-1 and TRBJ2-7; the DNA was not used to check the table's D call, TRBD1. TRBV21-1 is an annotated pseudogene. This CDR3 is 14 amino acids long. This CDR3 reads CASSLRTGHYEQYF. The CDR3 DNA follows: TGTGCCAGCAGCCTGCGGACAGGGCACTACGAGCAGTACTTC.

The sample holds one count of this clone. Other DNA sequences of this sample code for an identical CDR3. CDR3: CASSLGQNTEAFF. In DNA, the CDR3 is TGTGCCAGCAGTTTGGGACAGAACACTGAAGCTTTCTTT. The V and J genes are TRBV12-3 or TRBV12-4 and TRBJ1-1; D is perhaps TRBD1 (6 bases). Trimming removed 3 bases at V and 1 base at J, with 6 bases between. The CDR3 is 13 amino acids.

J is TRBJ2-5 and V is TRBV6-2 or TRBV6-3; 7 bases map to TRBD2. This CDR3 has 18 residues. Per germline, CDR1 MNHEY and CDR2 SVGEGT. Germline trimming cut 0 bases from V and 5 bases from J; bases unmatched to any gene: 15. CDR3: CASSYSEGVVAGVETQYF. DNA of the CDR3: TGTGCCAGCAGTTACTCGGAGGGAGTAGTGGCGGGGGTCGAGACCCAGTACTTC.

This chain links TRBV18 with TRBJ2-5; TRBD2 matches 8 bases. The germline V gene encodes CDR1 KGHSH and CDR2 LQKENI. Trimming at V came to 0 bases and at J to 2 bases, leaving 2 bases not matched to a gene. The CDR3 extends over 15 amino acids. CDR3 region: CASSPPQRGQETQYF. The CDR3 region has the DNA TGTGCCAGCTCACCACCACAGCGGGGGCAAGAGACCCAGTACTTC.

This chain connects TRBV7-2 to TRBJ1-6; the D gene is possibly TRBD1 (6 bases). Germline values: CDR1 SGHTA, CDR2 FQGNSA. Trimming left V 4 bases short and J 7 bases short, with 20 bases between. The CDR3 runs to 17 residues. CDR3 DNA: TGTGCCAGCAGCTCCCGTGCAGGGGCCGCCCACAATTCACCCCTCCACTTT. Its protein is CASSSRAGAAHNSPLHF.

The J gene is TRBJ2-2, the V gene TRBV14; 7 bases align to TRBD1. V was clipped by 4 bases and J by 0 bases; unmatched bases: 2. Germline CDR1 reads SGHDN; CDR2 reads FVKESK. This CDR3 comprises 15 residues. The CDR3 protein is CASSPQGTNTGELFF. CDR3 nucleotide sequence: TGTGCCAGCAGCCCACAGGGGACGAACACCGGGGAGCTGTTTTTT.

The genes are TRBV6-4 and TRBJ2-1, with D perhaps matching TRBD2 (5 bases). Germline V gene lookup returns CDR1 MRHNA and CDR2 SNTAGT. V lost 5 bases to trimming and J lost 1 base, with 12 bases between them. The CDR3 is 15 residues long. The CDR3 bases are TGTGCCAGCAGTCTGGACGGGGATTCCTACAATGAGCAGTTCTTC. Protein product: CASSLDGDSYNEQFF.

V is TRBV4-2 and J is TRBJ2-7, with no clear D. From germline, CDR1 is LGHNA and CDR2 YNFKEQ. The CDR3 runs 14 residues. Trimming pared 4 bases from V and 0 bases from J, leaving 10 bases between. DNA of the CDR3: TGTGCCAGCAGCCTAACTTCTAGCTCCTACGAGCAGTACTTC. This translates into CASSLTSSSYEQYF.

The chain couples TRBV9 to TRBJ2-7; 7 positions match TRBD2. With V trimmed by 4 bases and J by 3 bases, 10 bases remained unmatched. The CDR3 is 15 residues long. CDR1 is SGDLS and CDR2 is YYNGEE in the germline V gene. Written as DNA, the CDR3 is TGTGCCAGCAGCCCAACTGATGCGGGAGACTACGAGCAGTACTTC. Its protein product is CASSPTDAGDYEQYF.

This clone turned up a few times. The V and J genes are TRBV11-1 and TRBJ1-6; maybe TRBD1 (5 bases). CDR1 and CDR2 from the germline V gene are SGHAT and FQDESV (reference sequence). CDR3 size: 13 residues. V was shortened by 6 bases and J by 9 bases, with 12 bases between the two germline ends. The CDR3 loop is CASSAQGSSPLHF. The CDR3 DNA sequence: TGTGCCAGCAGTGCCCAGGGTAGTTCACCCCTCCACTTT.

The V and J genes are TRBV13 and TRBJ2-7; D remains ambiguous. Germline V gives CDR1 PRHDT, CDR2 FYEKMQ (reference sequence). Trimming took 2 bases from V and 3 from J, leaving 8 bases between them. The CDR3 is made up of 13 amino acids. The CDR3 nucleotides read TGTGCCAGCAGCTTATATTCAGGCTACGAGCAGTACTTC. Amino acids: CASSLYSGYEQYF.

This rearrangement joins TRBV29-1 to TRBJ1-3, with D uncertain. This CDR3 is 14 amino acids long. The V gene lost 1 base and the J gene lost 0 bases, with 7 bases spanning the gap. CDR1 is SQVTM and CDR2 is ANQGSEA in the germline V gene. In nucleotides, the CDR3 is TGCAGCGTTGAAGTGCTGAGCTCTGGAAACACCATATATTTT. This encodes CSVEVLSSGNTIYF.

J is TRBJ2-5 and V is TRBV7-6; 10 bases line up with TRBD2. The V gene's germline CDR1 is SGHVS and CDR2 FNYEAQ. The CDR3 is made up of 16 amino acids. The V segment lost 7 bases and the J segment 5 bases; nucleotides outside the gene matches: 13. For the CDR3, the DNA is TGTGCCAGCACGCCTCAGCGGGGGGGCCGAGCGGAGACCCAGTACTTC. It translates to CASTPQRGGRAETQYF.

A single count supports this clone. This chain links TRBV7-9 with TRBJ2-1; no clear D gene. Between the trimmed V and J ends, which lost 2 bases and 11 bases, there was a span of 16 bases. This CDR3 is 14 amino acids long. The germline V gene has CDR1 SEHNR and CDR2 FQNEAQ (reference sequence). CDR3 protein: CASSLKTDSRQQFF. CDR3 DNA sequence: TGTGCCAGCAGCTTAAAAACTGACTCTAGGCAGCAGTTCTTC.

The rearrangement joins TRBV19 to TRBJ2-5; weak D call: TRBD1 (5 bases). CDR1 and CDR2 from the germline V gene are LNHDA and SQIVND (reference sequence). V shed 5 bases and J shed 4 bases, with 11 bases lying between them. The CDR3 sequence is 13 residues long. CDR3 amino acids: CASSPPGSETQYF. The CDR3 DNA follows: TGTGCCAGTAGTCCTCCAGGGTCAGAGACCCAGTACTTC.

This chain links TRBV4-3 with TRBJ2-1; tentatively, D is TRBD2 (5 bases). V lost 1 base and J 7 bases, leaving 11 bases between the germline ends. CDR3 length: 14 residues. Germline V CDR1 and CDR2: LGHNA, YSLEER. The CDR3 DNA reads as TGCGCCAGCAGCCAAGTAGTCCGGGGAAATGAGCAGTTCTTC. Translated: CASSQVVRGNEQFF.

The CDR3 nucleotides are TGTGCCAGCAGTTTCCTCGGACAGGGGAAGGCGAGGGATGGCTACACCTTC. Its translation: CASSFLGQGKARDGYTF. The chain carries TRBV27 and TRBJ1-2, with 9 bases lining up with TRBD1. Germline V gives CDR1 MNHEY, CDR2 SMNVEV (reference sequence). The CDR3 is 17 amino acids. V lost 3 bases and J lost 6; bases outside the gene matches: 14.